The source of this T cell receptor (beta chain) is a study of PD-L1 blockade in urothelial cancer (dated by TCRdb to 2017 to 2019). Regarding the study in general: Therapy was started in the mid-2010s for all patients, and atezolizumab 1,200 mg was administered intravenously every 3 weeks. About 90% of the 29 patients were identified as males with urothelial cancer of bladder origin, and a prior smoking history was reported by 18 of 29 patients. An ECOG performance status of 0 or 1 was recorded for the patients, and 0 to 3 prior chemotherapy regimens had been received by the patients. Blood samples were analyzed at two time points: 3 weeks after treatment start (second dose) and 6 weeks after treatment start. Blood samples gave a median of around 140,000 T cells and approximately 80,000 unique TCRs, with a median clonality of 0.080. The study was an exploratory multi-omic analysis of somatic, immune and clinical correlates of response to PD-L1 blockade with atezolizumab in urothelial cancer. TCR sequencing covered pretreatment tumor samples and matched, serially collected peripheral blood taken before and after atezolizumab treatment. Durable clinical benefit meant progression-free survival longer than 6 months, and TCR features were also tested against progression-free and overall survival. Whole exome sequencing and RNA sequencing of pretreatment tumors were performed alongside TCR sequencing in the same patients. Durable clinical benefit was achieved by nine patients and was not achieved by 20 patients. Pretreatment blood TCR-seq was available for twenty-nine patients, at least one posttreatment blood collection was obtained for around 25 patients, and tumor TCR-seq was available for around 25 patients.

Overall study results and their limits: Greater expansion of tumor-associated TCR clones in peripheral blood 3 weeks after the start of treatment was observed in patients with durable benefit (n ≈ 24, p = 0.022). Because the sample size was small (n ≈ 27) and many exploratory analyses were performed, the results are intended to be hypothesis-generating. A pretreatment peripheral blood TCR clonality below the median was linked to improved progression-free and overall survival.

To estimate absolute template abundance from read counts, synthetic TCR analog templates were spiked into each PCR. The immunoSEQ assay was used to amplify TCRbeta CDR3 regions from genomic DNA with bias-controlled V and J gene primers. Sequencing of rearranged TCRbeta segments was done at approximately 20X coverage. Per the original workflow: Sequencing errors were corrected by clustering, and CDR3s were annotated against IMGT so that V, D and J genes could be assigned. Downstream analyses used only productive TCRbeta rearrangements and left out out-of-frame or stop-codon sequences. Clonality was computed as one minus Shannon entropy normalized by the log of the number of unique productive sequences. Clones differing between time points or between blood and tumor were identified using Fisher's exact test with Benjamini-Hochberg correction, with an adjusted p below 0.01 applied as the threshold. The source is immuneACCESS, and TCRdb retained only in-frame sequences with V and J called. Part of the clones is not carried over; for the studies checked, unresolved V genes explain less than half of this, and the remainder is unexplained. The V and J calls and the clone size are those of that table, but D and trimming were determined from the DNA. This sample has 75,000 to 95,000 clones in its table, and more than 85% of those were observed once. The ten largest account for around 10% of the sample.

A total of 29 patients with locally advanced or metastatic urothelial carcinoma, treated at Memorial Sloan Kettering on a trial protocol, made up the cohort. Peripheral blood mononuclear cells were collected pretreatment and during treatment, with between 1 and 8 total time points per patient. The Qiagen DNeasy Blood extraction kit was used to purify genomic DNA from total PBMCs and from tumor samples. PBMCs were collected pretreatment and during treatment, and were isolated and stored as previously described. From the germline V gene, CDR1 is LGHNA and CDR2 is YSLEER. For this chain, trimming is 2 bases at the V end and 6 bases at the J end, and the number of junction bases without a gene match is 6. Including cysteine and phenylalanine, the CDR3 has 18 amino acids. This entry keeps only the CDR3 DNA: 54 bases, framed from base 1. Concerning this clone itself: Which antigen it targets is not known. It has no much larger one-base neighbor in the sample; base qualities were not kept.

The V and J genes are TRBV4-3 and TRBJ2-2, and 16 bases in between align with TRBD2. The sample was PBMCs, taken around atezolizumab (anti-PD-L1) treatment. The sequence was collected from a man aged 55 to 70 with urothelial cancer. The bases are TGCGCCAGCAGCCAATCGGGACTAGCGGGGGGGCCGTCCGGGGAGCTGTTTTTT. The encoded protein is CASSQSGLAGGPSGELFF.